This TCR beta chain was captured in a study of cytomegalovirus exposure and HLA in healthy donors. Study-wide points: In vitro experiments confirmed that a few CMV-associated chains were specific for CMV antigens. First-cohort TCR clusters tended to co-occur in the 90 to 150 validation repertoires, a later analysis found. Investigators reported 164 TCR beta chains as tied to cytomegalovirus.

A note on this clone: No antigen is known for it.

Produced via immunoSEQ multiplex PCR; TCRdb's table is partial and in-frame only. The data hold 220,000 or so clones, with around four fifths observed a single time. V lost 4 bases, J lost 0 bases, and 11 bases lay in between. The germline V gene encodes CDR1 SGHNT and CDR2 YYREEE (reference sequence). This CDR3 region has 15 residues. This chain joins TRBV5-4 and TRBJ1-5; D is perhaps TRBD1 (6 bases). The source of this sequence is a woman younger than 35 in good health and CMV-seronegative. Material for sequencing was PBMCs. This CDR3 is CASSKDRNSNQPQHF. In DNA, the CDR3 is TGTGCCAGCAGCAAGGACAGAAATAGCAATCAGCCCCAGCATTTT.